This T cell receptor beta chain was sequenced in a study of cytomegalovirus exposure and HLA in healthy donors. The study, taken as a whole, reports: Per published accounts, TCR beta sequences correctly predicted the HLA-A and HLA-B alleles of most subjects. Analyzed later, association rates of TCRs varied across HLA loci, with DRB1 most and HLA-C fewest. Follow-up analysis later connected one missense variant in DCLRE1C with trimming of TCR beta V- and J-genes.

The donors (healthy individuals) were bone marrow donors. The PCR was carried out with 60 Vbeta primers and 13 Jbeta primers. TCRdb keeps only in-frame clones here, not all; method: immunoSEQ multiplex PCR. The sample contains some 150,000 clones, 77% of which appear only once. About this clone: Its antigen remains unidentified.

CDR3 length: 16 amino acids. Trimming cost V 4 bases and J 3 bases, with 16 bases left between them. CDR1 and CDR2 from the germline V gene are SGHTA and FQGNSA. This receptor was taken from a woman aged 25 to 39 in good health and CMV-seronegative. Sample: PBMCs. The rearrangement joins TRBV7-2 to TRBJ1-5; D not certain. The CDR3 bases are TGTGCCAGCAGCTCCGCCCCTATTGTGAACAATCAGCCCCAGCATTTT. Its protein product is CASSSAPIVNNQPQHF.